The clone carrying this T cell receptor beta chain appeared a few times. The antigen remains undetermined. In TCRdb, the RACE reads were re-called with MiXCR into one record per CDR3 protein. The repertoire holds approximately 370,000 distinct CDR3 sequences, about 5.4% seen once, with about 8.7% in the top ten. The data originate from a study of human T cells and chemical hapten exposure. Whole-study context: In the sensitization step, 2% DPC was placed on approximately 2 cm by approximately 2 cm of upper inner arm skin.

General study findings and limits: The study found that DPC sensitization did not change TCRs above 1 in 1000 frequency. There were significantly more large CDR3 similarity clusters among expanded TCRs than among controls.

Time point of the sample: pre-sensitization, week 0. As to treatment: therapeutic diphenylcyclopropenone sensitization with weekly scalp DPC. Prior to each patch test being applied, blood was drawn. This CDR3 spans 15 amino acids. V was cut by 6 bases and J by 0 bases, with 13 bases left in between. Germline values: CDR1 MNHEY, CDR2 SMNVEV (reference sequence). This chain links TRBV27 with TRBJ2-3; no definite D call. The sequence came from a woman between 18 and 29 years old with alopecia areata. Some clones in this sample may be carry-over from other donors' samples. The sample here was whole blood, taken in connection with sensitization to the hapten diphenylcyclopropenone (DPC). The CDR3 DNA reads TGTGCCAGCAGACACCGACTCCGTAGCACAGATACGCAGTATTTT. It yields the protein CASRHRLRSTDTQYF.